The 22 T cell receptor beta chains presented below share a single source sample, sequenced in a study of T cells after yellow fever vaccination. TCRdb re-called the 5' RACE reads through MiXCR, storing one row per CDR3 protein. The sample yields around 340,000 distinct CDR3 sequences, about 12% seen once. The sample was CD4+ T cells sorted from PBMCs, taken 15 days after the yellow fever booster vaccination. All receptors derive from a man between 18 and 29 years old who received the YFV17D yellow fever vaccine.

This clonotype was detected a few times. The V gene is TRBV4-3, the J gene TRBJ1-2, with 8 bases matching TRBD1. The V and J ends lost 0 bases and 4 bases, in that order; junction bases with no gene match: 10. CDR1 and CDR2 from the germline V gene are LGHNA and YSLEER. The CDR3 has 17 amino acids. CDR3 nucleotide sequence: TGCGCCAGCAGCCAAGATCGGCAGGGGGCTGTGGTCTATGGCTACACCTTC. Its translation: CASSQDRQGAVVYGYTF.

V and J are TRBV6-5 and TRBJ2-7, with D maybe TRBD2 (6 bases). CDR1 and CDR2 from the germline V gene are MNHEY and SVGAGI. This CDR3 has 17 amino acids. Trimming cost V 0 bases and J 1 base, with 16 bases left between them. This chain's CDR3 is CASSYSIVSGGSYEQYF. CDR3 nucleotides: TGTGCCAGCAGTTACTCGATTGTCTCCGGGGGTTCCTACGAGCAGTACTTC.

This clonotype was recorded at least ten times. This chain joins TRBV7-7 and TRBJ2-7; 10 bases fit TRBD1. V was pared by 6 bases and J by 6 bases, with 11 bases of the junction left unmatched. Per germline, CDR1 SSHAT and CDR2 FNYEAQ (reference sequence). The CDR3 has 15 residues. This CDR3 reads CASSQTGGATSEQYF. CDR3 DNA: TGTGCCAGCAGTCAGACAGGGGGCGCGACCAGCGAGCAGTACTTC.

This clonotype came up a few times. This chain links TRBV12-3 or TRBV12-4 with TRBJ1-5; 9 bases agree with TRBD1. After removal of 7 bases from V and 3 bases from J, the junction contained 13 bases not matched to a gene. The CDR3 runs 17 residues. The CDR3 nucleotides read TGTGCCAGCACCCTATTGACCGGGACAGGGATCAATCAGCCCCAGCATTTT. Amino acid sequence: CASTLLTGTGINQPQHF.

CDR3: CSARDMASGGRETQYF. In nucleotides, the CDR3 is TGCAGTGCTAGAGACATGGCTAGCGGGGGGAGAGAGACCCAGTACTTC. V and J are TRBV20-1 and TRBJ2-5, with 11 bases fitting TRBD2. The CDR3 consists of 16 residues. In germline, CDR1 is DFQATT, CDR2 SNEGSKA (reference sequence). V dropped 0 bases and J dropped 4; count of bases not matched to a gene: 7.

In its sample, this clonotype was seen a few times. This chain joins TRBV12-3 or TRBV12-4 and TRBJ1-5; TRBD1 matches at 9 bases. CDR3 length equals 16 residues. V shed 5 bases, J shed 7 bases, and the junction held 12 bases outside the gene matches. The DNA for the CDR3 is TGTGCCAGCAGTGCACTTGGACAGGGGTGGGGGCAGCCCCAGCATTTT. This gives the protein CASSALGQGWGQPQHF.

There are a few counts of this clonotype. This rearrangement joins TRBV5-1 to TRBJ2-5; TRBD1 is a possible D gene (6 bases). Between the trimmed V and J ends, which lost 1 base and 4 bases, there was a span of 17 bases. Germline CDR1 SGHRS, CDR2 YFSETQ. The CDR3 covers 16 residues. The chain's CDR3 is CASSLKDMGHLETQYF. In DNA form, the CDR3 reads TGCGCCAGCAGCTTGAAGGATATGGGACACCTAGAGACCCAGTACTTC.

The chain carries TRBV7-2 and TRBJ1-3; possibly TRBD1 for D (6 bases). Looked up from germline, CDR1 is SGHTA and CDR2 is FQGNSA. V was pared by 5 bases and J by 0 bases, with 14 bases between. This CDR3 has 16 residues. The CDR3 nucleotides are TGTGCCAGCAGCCGTTCGGGGGCGAACTCTGGAAACACCATATATTTT. Translated: CASSRSGANSGNTIYF. Together with reference TRBV7-2 and TRBJ1-3, the CDR3 gives the full variable domain: GAGVSQSPSNKVTEKGKDVELRCDPISGHTALYWYRQSLGQGLEFLIYFQGNSAPDKSGLPSDRFSAERTGGSVSTLTIQRTQQEDSAVYLCASSRSGANSGNTIYFGEGSWLTVV.

The rearrangement joins TRBV6-5 to TRBJ2-7; 13 bases are a match to TRBD2. This CDR3 has 15 amino acids. The germline V gene encodes CDR1 MNHEY and CDR2 SVGAGI. Losses at the gene ends were 6 bases for V and 1 base for J; bases not matched to a gene: 3. The CDR3 is CASSWTSGGSYEQYF. For the CDR3, the DNA is TGTGCCAGCAGCTGGACTAGCGGGGGATCCTACGAGCAGTACTTC.

This clonotype was recorded a few times. This chain connects TRBV27 to TRBJ2-7, with D possibly being TRBD1 (6 bases). This CDR3 has 14 residues. The germline CDR1 and CDR2 sequences are MNHEY and SMNVEV (reference sequence). Trimming pared 3 bases from V and 4 bases from J, leaving 13 bases between. The CDR3 loop reads CASSFLQGKYEQYF. Written as DNA, the CDR3 is TGTGCCAGCAGTTTTCTGCAGGGGAAATACGAGCAGTACTTC.

The chain combines TRBV4-2 with TRBJ1-5; maybe TRBD1 (6 bases). Trimming shortened V by 4 bases and J by 2 bases, and 12 bases separated the two germline ends. This CDR3 region has 15 residues. Germline V gene lookup returns CDR1 LGHNA and CDR2 YNFKEQ. The CDR3 here is CASSRQRQGNQPQHF. The CDR3 DNA follows: TGTGCCAGCAGCCGCCAAAGACAGGGCAATCAGCCCCAGCATTTT.

The table lists this clonotype with a few counts. The CDR3 DNA is TGTGCCAGCAGCCCCACCGGGGGGGCCTCCTACAATGAGCAGTTCTTC. As protein: CASSPTGGASYNEQFF. The gene calls are TRBV7-8 and TRBJ2-1; 8 nucleotides align to TRBD2. J gave up 0 bases and V 5 bases, and 6 bases lay outside the gene matches. The germline CDR1 and CDR2 sequences are SGHVS and FQNEAQ. This CDR3 has 16 residues.

This clonotype turned up a few times. The chain carries TRBV7-2 and TRBJ1-5; D is perhaps TRBD1 (6 bases). The CDR3 is made up of 15 amino acids. V was pared by 5 bases and J by 0 bases, with 11 bases between. Germline-derived CDR1 and CDR2 are SGHTA and FQGNSA. CDR3 in amino acids: CASSERTASNQPQHF. The CDR3 coding sequence is TGTGCCAGCAGCGAGAGGACAGCTAGCAATCAGCCCCAGCATTTT.

This clonotype was counted only a few times. Written as DNA, the CDR3 is TGTGCCAGCTCACCGCAGATACACACAGATACGCAGTATTTT. As protein: CASSPQIHTDTQYF. The genes are TRBV18 and TRBJ2-3, with D unresolved. The germline V gene has CDR1 KGHSH and CDR2 LQKENI. The V gene lost 3 bases and the J gene lost 2 bases, with 9 bases spanning the gap. The CDR3 loop spans 14 amino acids.

This clonotype was seen ten or more times. The chain couples TRBV28 to TRBJ1-1; D is ambiguous. The germline V gene has CDR1 MDHEN and CDR2 SYDVKM. Between the trimmed V and J ends, which lost 6 bases and 0 bases, there was a span of 11 bases. This CDR3 is built from 14 residues. The CDR3, as DNA: TGTGCCAGCAGCCCATTCGCGGTGAACACTGAAGCTTTCTTT. Amino acid sequence: CASSPFAVNTEAFF. The complete variable domain, with remaining parts taken from reference TRBV28 and TRBJ1-1, reads DVKVTQSSRYLVKRTGEKVFLECVQDMDHENMFWYRQDPGLGLRLIYFSYDVKMKEKGDIPEGYSVSREKKERFSLILESASTNQTSMYLCASSPFAVNTEAFFGQGTRLTVV.

This clonotype turned up a few times. The chain uses TRBV6-5 and TRBJ1-1; a possible D gene is TRBD1 (5 bases). Deletions cut 5 bases from V and 7 bases from J, with 14 bases between. Germline V gene sequence: CDR1 MNHEY, CDR2 SVGAGI. The CDR3 is 13 residues long. CDR3 in amino acids: CASSGPGGGEAFF. The CDR3 bases are TGTGCCAGCAGTGGACCGGGGGGGGGTGAAGCTTTCTTT.

The chain couples TRBV20-1 to TRBJ1-1; no reliable D call. Trimming left V 1 base short and J 0 bases short, with 6 bases between. The CDR3 extends over 13 amino acids. Germline values: CDR1 DFQATT, CDR2 SNEGSKA (reference sequence). CDR3: CSARGRLNTEAFF. For the CDR3, the DNA is TGCAGTGCTAGAGGGCGGTTGAACACTGAAGCTTTCTTT.

The chain links TRBV18 to TRBJ2-3; D possibly corresponds to TRBD2 (6 bases). Trimming removed 1 base from V and 0 bases from J, with 17 bases in between. The CDR3 is made up of 18 amino acids. CDR1 and CDR2 (germline): KGHSH, LQKENI. The CDR3 nucleotides are TGTGCCAGCTCACCACGGGAGACTAGGAGATCTAGCACAGATACGCAGTATTTT. Translating gives CASSPRETRRSSTDTQYF. Using reference TRBV18 and TRBJ2-3 for the parts outside the CDR3, the full variable domain is NAGVMQNPRHLVRRRGQEARLRCSPMKGHSHVYWYRQLPEEGLKFMVYLQKENIIDESGMPKERFSAEFPKEGPSILRIQQVVRGDSAAYFCASSPRETRRSSTDTQYFGPGTRLTVL.

The table lists this clonotype with a few counts. The chain carries TRBV7-8 and TRBJ2-1; 11 positions match TRBD2. The germline gives CDR1 SGHVS, CDR2 FQNEAQ. The V gene end was trimmed by 5 bases and the J gene end by 8 bases; junction bases not matched to a gene: 8. The CDR3 is made up of 15 amino acids. The CDR3 nucleotides are TGTGCCAGCAGCCTGACTAGCGGGGACCCCTATGAGCAGTTCTTC. This gives the protein CASSLTSGDPYEQFF.

The chain uses TRBV11-2 and TRBJ1-1; TRBD1 might be the D (5 bases). This CDR3 spans 14 amino acids. Germline loops: CDR1 SGHAT, CDR2 FQNNGV. V gave up 5 bases and J gave up 2 bases, with 12 bases separating them. CDR3 sequence (DNA): TGTGCCAGCAGCCCCGGACAAGCCAACACTGAAGCTTTCTTT. It is translated as CASSPGQANTEAFF.

The sample holds a few counts of this clonotype. The V and J genes are TRBV7-2 and TRBJ2-3; D is uncertain. Trimming cost V 2 bases and J 4 bases, with 13 bases left between them. The CDR3 sequence is 15 residues long. Per the germline V gene, CDR1 is SGHTA and CDR2 is FQGNSA. Written as DNA, the CDR3 is TGTGCCAGCAGCTTATACGGCCCAACGGCAGATACGCAGTATTTT. Protein sequence: CASSLYGPTADTQYF.

The V and J genes are TRBV5-1 and TRBJ2-3; D gene ambiguous. The germline gives CDR1 SGHRS, CDR2 YFSETQ. CDR3 length: 14 residues. V lost 0 bases and J 5 bases, leaving 10 bases between the germline ends. The CDR3 nucleotides are TGCGCCAGCAGCTTGGGGTTAGCCGTAGATACGCAGTATTTT. As protein: CASSLGLAVDTQYF. The entire variable domain, with the rest obtained from reference TRBV5-1 and TRBJ2-3, is as follows: KAGVTQTPRYLIKTRGQQVTLSCSPISGHRSVSWYQQTPGQGLQFLFEYFSETQRNKGNFPGRFSGRQFSNSRSEMNVSTLELGDSALYLCASSLGLAVDTQYFGPGTRLTVL.